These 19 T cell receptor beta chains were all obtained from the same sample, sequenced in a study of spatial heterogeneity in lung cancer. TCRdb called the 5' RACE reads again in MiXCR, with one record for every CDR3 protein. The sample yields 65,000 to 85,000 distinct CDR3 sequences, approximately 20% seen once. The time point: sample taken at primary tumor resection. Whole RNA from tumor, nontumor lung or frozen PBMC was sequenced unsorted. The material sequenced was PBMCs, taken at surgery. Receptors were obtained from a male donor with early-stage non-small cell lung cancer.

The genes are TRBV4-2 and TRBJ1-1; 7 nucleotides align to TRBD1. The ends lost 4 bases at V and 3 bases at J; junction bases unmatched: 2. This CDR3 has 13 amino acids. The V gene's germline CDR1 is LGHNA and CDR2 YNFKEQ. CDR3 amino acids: CASSRDRDTEAFF. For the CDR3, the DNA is TGTGCCAGCAGCCGAGACAGGGACACTGAAGCTTTCTTT.

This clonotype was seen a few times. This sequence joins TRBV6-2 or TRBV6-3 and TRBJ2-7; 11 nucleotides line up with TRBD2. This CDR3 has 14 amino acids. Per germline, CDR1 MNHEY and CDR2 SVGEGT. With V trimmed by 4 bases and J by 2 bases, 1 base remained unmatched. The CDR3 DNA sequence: TGTGCCAGCAGTTTAGCGGGGGGGACCTACGAGCAGTACTTC. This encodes CASSLAGGTYEQYF.

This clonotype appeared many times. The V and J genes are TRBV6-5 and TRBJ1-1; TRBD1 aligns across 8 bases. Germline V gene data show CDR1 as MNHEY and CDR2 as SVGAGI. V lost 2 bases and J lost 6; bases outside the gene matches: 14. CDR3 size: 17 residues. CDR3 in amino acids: CASSYRLGQGGRAEAFF. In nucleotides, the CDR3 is TGTGCCAGCAGTTACCGTCTTGGACAGGGAGGTCGCGCTGAAGCTTTCTTT.

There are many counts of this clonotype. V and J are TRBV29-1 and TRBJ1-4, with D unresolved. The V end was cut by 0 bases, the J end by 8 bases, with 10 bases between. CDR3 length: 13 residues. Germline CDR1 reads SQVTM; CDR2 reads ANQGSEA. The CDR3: CSVEDRSREKLFF. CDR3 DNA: TGCAGCGTTGAAGATCGGAGCAGGGAAAAACTGTTTTTT.

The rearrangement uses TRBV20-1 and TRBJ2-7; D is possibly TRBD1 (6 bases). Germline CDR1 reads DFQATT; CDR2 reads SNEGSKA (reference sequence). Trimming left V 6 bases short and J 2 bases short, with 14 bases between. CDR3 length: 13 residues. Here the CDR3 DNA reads TGCAGTGCCGCGGACAGTGCAACCTACGAGCAGTACTTC. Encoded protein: CSAADSATYEQYF.

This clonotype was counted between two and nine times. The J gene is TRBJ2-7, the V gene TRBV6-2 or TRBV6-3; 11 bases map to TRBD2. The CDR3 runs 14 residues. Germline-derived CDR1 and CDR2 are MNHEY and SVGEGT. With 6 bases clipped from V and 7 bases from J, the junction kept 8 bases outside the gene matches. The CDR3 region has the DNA TGTGCCAGCAGCCTACTAGCGGGGGTCAGGGAGCAGTACTTC. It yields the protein CASSLLAGVREQYF.

The CDR3 spells CASSSGTGLQTQYF. The CDR3 DNA reads as TGTGCCAGCAGCTCCGGGACAGGGTTACAGACCCAGTACTTC. This chain uses TRBV7-2 with TRBJ2-5; TRBD1 matches at 9 bases. V shed 4 bases, J shed 6 bases, and the junction held 6 bases outside the gene matches. The CDR3 contains 14 residues. Germline V gene sequence: CDR1 SGHTA, CDR2 FQGNSA. The full variable domain, rest sourced from reference TRBV7-2 and TRBJ2-5, is GAGVSQSPSNKVTEKGKDVELRCDPISGHTALYWYRQSLGQGLEFLIYFQGNSAPDKSGLPSDRFSAERTGGSVSTLTIQRTQQEDSAVYLCASSSGTGLQTQYFGPGTRLLVL.

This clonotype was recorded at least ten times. This CDR3 reads CASSLTNEQFF. CDR3 coding DNA: TGTGCCAGCAGTCTTACCAATGAGCAGTTCTTC. The V call is TRBV28, the J call TRBJ2-1; unclear D gene. Deletions cut 5 bases from V and 6 bases from J, with 5 bases between. Germline lookup yields CDR1 MDHEN and CDR2 SYDVKM. This CDR3 is built from 11 residues.

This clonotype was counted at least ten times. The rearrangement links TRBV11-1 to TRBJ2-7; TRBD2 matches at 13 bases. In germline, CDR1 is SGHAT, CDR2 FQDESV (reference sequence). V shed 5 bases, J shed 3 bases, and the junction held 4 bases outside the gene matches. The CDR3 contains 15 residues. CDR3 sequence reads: CASSRGLAGFYEQYF. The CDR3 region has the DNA TGTGCCAGCAGCCGGGGACTAGCGGGATTCTACGAGCAGTACTTC.

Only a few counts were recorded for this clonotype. CDR3 protein: CASSETGNTGELFF. CDR3 DNA: TGTGCCAGCAGTGAGACAGGAAACACCGGGGAGCTGTTTTTT. This chain connects TRBV2 to TRBJ2-2; D is perhaps TRBD1 (6 bases). The germline V gene encodes CDR1 SNHLY and CDR2 FYNNEI. The CDR3 consists of 14 residues. V lost 3 bases to trimming and J lost 2 bases, with 7 bases between them.

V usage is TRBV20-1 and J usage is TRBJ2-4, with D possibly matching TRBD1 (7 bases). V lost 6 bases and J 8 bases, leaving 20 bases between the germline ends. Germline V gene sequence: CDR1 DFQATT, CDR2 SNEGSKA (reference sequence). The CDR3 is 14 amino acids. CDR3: CSAGGGTVADIQYF. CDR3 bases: TGCAGTGCCGGGGGCGGGACAGTGGCCGACATTCAGTACTTC.

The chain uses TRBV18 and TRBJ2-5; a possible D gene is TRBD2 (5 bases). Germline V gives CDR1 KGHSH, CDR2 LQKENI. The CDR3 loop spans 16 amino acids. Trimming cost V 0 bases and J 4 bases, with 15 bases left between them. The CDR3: CASSPPYGSWGETQYF. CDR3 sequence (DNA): TGTGCCAGCTCACCACCTTATGGGAGTTGGGGAGAGACCCAGTACTTC. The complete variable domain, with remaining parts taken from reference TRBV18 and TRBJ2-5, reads NAGVMQNPRHLVRRRGQEARLRCSPMKGHSHVYWYRQLPEEGLKFMVYLQKENIIDESGMPKERFSAEFPKEGPSILRIQQVVRGDSAAYFCASSPPYGSWGETQYFGPGTRLLVL.

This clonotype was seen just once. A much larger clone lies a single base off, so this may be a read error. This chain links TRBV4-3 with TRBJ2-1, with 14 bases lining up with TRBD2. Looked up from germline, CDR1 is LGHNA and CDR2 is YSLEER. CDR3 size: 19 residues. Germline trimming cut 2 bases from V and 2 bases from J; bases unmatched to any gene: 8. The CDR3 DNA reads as TGCGCCAGCAGCCAATGGGGACTAGCGGGGGTGCCAACCTACAATGAGCAGTTCTTC. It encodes CASSQWGLAGVPTYNEQFF.

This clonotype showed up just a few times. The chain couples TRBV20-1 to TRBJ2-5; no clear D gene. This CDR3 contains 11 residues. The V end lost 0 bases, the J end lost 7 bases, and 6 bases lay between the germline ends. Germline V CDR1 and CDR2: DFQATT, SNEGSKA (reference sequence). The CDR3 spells CSARDGRTQYF. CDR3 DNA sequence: TGCAGTGCTAGAGATGGGCGGACCCAGTACTTC.

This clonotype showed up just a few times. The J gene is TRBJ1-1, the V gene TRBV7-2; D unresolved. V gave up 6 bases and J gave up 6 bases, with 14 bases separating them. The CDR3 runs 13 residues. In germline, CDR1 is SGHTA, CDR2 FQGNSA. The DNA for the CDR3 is TGTGCCAGCAGGCAAGCCGGTAACTCTGAAGCTTTCTTT. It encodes CASRQAGNSEAFF.

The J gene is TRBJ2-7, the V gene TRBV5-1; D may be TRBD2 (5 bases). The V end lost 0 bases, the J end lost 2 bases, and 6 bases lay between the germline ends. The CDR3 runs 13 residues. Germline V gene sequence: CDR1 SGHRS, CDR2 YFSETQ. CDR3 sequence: CASSLAGTYEQYF. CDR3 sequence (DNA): TGCGCCAGCAGCTTGGCCGGGACCTACGAGCAGTACTTC.

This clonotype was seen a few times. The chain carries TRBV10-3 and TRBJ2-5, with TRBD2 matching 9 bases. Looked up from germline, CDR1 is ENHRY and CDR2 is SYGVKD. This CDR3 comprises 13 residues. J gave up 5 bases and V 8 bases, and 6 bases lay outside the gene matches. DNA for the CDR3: TGTGCCATCGGGGCTAGCGGGACGGAGACCCAGTACTTC. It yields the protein CAIGASGTETQYF.

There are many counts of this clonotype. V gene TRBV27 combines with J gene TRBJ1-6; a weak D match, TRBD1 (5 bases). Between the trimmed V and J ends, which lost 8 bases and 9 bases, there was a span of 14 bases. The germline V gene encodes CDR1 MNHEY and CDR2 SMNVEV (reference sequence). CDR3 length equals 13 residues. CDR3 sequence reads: CASAQGSGSPLHF. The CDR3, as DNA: TGTGCCAGCGCCCAGGGAAGCGGTTCACCCCTCCACTTT.

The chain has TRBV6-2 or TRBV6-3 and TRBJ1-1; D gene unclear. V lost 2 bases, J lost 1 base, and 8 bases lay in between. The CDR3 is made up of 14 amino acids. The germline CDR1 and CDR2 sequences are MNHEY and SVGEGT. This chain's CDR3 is CASSYSTRNTEAFF. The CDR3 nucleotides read TGTGCCAGCAGTTACAGTACACGGAACACTGAAGCTTTCTTT.